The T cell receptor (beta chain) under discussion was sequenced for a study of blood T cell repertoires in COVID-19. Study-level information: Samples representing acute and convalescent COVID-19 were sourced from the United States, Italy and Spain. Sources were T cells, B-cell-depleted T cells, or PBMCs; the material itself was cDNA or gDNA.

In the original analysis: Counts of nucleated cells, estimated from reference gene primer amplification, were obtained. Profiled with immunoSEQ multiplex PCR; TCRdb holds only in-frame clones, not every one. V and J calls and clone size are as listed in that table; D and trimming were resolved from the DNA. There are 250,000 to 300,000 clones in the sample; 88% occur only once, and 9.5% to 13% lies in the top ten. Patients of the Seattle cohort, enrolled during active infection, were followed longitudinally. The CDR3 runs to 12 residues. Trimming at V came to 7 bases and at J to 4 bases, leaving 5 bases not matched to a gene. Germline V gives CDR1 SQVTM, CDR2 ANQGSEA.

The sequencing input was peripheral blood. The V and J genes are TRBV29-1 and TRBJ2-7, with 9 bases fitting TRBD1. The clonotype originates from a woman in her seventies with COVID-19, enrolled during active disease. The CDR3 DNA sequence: TGCAGCGCCAGGGACAGGGTGTACGAGCAGTACTTC. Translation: CSARDRVYEQYF.